One and the same sample provided the 5 T cell receptor beta chains below, sequenced in a study of blood T cell repertoires in COVID-19. TCRdb keeps only in-frame clones here, not all; method: immunoSEQ multiplex PCR. The table records fewer than 150,000 clones, about nine tenths of them present only once. Source material: peripheral blood. The receptor set was obtained from a woman older than 75 with acute or convalescent COVID-19.

The V gene is TRBV12-3 or TRBV12-4, the J gene TRBJ2-1, with D maybe TRBD1 (6 bases). The CDR3 is made up of 12 amino acids. V was clipped by 5 bases and J by 9 bases, with 11 bases between them. CDR3 nucleotide sequence: TGTGCCAGCAGTCAACAGGGCTTTGAGCAGTTCTTC. As protein: CASSQQGFEQFF.

V is TRBV2 and J is TRBJ1-2; D uncertain. CDR1 is SNHLY and CDR2 is FYNNEI in the germline V gene. The CDR3 spans 13 residues. Trimming removed 4 bases at V and 2 bases at J, with 8 bases between. The CDR3 DNA sequence: TGTGCCAGCAGTGTGCACTCGAACTATGGCTACACCTTC. It specifies CASSVHSNYGYTF.

The CDR3 loop reads CATSGDRLNEKLFF. The CDR3, as DNA: TGTGCCACCAGCGGGGACAGGTTAAATGAAAAACTGTTTTTT. The chain carries TRBV15 and TRBJ1-4; 8 positions agree with TRBD1. The junction had 4 bases not matched to a gene; V was cut back by 5 bases and J by 5 bases. CDR1 and CDR2 (germline): LNHNV, YYDKDF (reference sequence). The CDR3 contains 14 residues.

This chain connects TRBV12-3 or TRBV12-4 to TRBJ2-1; a possible D gene is TRBD2 (6 bases). V was clipped by 1 base and J by 9 bases, with 7 bases between them. The CDR3 is 12 amino acids. In DNA form, the CDR3 reads TGTGCCAGCAGTTTAGACGGGAGTGAGCAGTTCTTC. This translates into CASSLDGSEQFF.

The chain is built from TRBV19 and TRBJ2-1; 7 nucleotides match TRBD2. V dropped 5 bases and J dropped 5; count of bases not matched to a gene: 6. Germline loops: CDR1 LNHDA, CDR2 SQIVND (reference sequence). This CDR3 has 14 amino acids. CDR3 in DNA: TGTGCCAGTAGTTTGGGCCGGGGGGACAATGAGCAGTTCTTC. Protein product: CASSLGRGDNEQFF.